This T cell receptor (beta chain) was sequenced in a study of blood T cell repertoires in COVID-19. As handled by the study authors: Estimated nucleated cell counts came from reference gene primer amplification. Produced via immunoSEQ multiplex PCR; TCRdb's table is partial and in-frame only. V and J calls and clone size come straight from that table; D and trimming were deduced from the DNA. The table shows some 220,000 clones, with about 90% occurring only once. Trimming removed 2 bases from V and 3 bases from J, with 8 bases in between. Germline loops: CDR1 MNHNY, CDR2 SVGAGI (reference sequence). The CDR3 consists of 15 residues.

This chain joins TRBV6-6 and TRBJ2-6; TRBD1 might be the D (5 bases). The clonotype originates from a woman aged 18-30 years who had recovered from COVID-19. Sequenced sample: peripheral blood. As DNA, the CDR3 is TGTGCCAGCAGTTACGGGGCGCTTGGGGCCAACGTCCTGACTTTC. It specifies CASSYGALGANVLTF.